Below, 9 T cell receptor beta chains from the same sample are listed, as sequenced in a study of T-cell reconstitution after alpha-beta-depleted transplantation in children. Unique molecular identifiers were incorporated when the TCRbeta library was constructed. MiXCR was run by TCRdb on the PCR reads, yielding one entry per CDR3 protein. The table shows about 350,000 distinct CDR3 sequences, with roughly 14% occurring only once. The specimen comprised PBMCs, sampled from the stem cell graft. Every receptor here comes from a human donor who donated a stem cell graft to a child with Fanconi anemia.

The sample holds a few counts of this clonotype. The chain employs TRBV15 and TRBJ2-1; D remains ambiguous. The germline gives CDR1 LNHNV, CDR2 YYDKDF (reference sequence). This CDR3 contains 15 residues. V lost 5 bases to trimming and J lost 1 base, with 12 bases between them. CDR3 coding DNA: TGTGCCACCAGCGCCGACGACCGGTCCTACAATGAGCAGTTCTTC. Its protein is CATSADDRSYNEQFF.

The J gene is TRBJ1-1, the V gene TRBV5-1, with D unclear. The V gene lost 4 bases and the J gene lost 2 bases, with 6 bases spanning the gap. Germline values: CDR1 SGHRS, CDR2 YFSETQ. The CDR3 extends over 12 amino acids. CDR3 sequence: CASSKDNTEAFF. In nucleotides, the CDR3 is TGCGCCAGCAGCAAGGACAACACTGAAGCTTTCTTT.

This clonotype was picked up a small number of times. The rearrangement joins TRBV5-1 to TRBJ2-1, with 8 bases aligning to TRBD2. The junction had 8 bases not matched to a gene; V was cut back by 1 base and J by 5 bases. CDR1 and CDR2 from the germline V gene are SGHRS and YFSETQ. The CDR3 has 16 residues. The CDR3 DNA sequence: TGCGCCAGCAGCTTGAGAAGCGGGGGTGATCACAATGAGCAGTTCTTC. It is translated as CASSLRSGGDHNEQFF.

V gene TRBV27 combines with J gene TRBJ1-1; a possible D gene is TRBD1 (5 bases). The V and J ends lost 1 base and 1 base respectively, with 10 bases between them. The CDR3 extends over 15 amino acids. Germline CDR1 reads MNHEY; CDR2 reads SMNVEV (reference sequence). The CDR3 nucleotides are TGTGCCAGCAGTTTATTACAGGACTCGAACACTGAAGCTTTCTTT. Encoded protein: CASSLLQDSNTEAFF.

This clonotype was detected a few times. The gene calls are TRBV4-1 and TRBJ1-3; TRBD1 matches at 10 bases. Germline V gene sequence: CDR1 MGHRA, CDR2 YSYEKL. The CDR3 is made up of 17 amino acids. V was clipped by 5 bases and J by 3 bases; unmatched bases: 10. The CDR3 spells CASSLRPTGGFGNTIYF. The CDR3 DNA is TGCGCCAGCAGCTTGAGGCCGACAGGGGGCTTTGGAAACACCATATATTTT.

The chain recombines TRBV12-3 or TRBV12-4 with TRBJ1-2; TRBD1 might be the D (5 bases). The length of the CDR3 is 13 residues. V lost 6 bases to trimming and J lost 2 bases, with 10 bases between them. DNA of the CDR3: TGTGCCAGCAGCGTCCAGGGAAACTATGGCTACACCTTC. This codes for CASSVQGNYGYTF.

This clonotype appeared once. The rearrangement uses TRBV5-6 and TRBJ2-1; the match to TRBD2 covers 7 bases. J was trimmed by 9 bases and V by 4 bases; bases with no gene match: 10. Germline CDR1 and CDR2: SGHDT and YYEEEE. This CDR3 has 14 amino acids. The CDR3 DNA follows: TGTGCCAGCAGCCATGGACTAGTTAGAGGTGAGCAGTTCTTC. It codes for CASSHGLVRGEQFF.

CDR3 bases: TGTGCCAGCAGCCGGGACAGGGGGAGCTATGGCTACACCTTC. Amino acids: CASSRDRGSYGYTF. The rearrangement uses TRBV12-3 or TRBV12-4 and TRBJ1-2; 11 positions agree with TRBD1. This CDR3 comprises 14 residues. V was clipped by 6 bases and J by 4 bases; unmatched bases: 4.

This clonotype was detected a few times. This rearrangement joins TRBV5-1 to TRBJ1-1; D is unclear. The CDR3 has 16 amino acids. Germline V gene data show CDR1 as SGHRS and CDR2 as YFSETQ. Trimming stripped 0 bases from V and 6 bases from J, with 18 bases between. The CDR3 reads CASSLANRQAVAEAFF. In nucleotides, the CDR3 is TGCGCCAGCAGCTTGGCAAATCGGCAGGCGGTGGCTGAAGCTTTCTTT.